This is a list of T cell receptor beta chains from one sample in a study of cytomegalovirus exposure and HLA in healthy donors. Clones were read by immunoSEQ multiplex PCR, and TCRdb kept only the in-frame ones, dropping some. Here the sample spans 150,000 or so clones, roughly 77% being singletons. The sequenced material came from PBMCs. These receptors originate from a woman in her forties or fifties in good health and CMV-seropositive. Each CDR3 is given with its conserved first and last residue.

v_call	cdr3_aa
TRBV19	CASSSRAITDTQYF
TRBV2	CASMFGDYGYTF
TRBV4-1	CASSQETLSTDTQYF
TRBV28	CASSLGDREAHEQYF
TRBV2	CASRERDSYTGELFF
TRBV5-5	CASSLEGGGGFTEAFF
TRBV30	CAWSGLGTDRPKNYGYTF
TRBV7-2	CASSFRGGGSSYNEQFF
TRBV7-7	CASSPTSAGEQFF
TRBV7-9	CASSFKAGAIKIQETQYF
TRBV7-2	CASSYGGMNTEAFF
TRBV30	CALSLGSPYNEQFF
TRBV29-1	CSVSGTYSNQPQHF
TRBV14	CASSQASGRKTEQFF
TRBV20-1	CSKRTGEGYTF
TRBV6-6	CASRTNRGGQPQHF
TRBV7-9	CSSSEQGTVNTEAFF
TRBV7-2	CASSFYHAPGEGYTF
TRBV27	CASSFGGRARETQYF
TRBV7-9	CASSWYSNSGNTIYF
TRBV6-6	CASHSTNIQYF
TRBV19	CASSMGGFSYEQYF
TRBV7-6	CASSFLAGGWYEQYF
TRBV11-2	CASSLAAGLSGANVLTF
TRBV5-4	CASSLFEERGAASEKLFF
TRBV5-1	CASSHEPGQGNTEAFF
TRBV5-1	CASSLAGEDTQYF
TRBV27	CASSLWGVGNQPQHF
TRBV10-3	CAISVVAGTQETQYF
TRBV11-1	CASTTIPGQATDTQYF
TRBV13	CASSLRGYEQYF
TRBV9	CASSVGEGNTEAFF
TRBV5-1	CASSAGQSTNEKLFF
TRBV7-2	CASRQGPTTDTQYF
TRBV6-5	CASSYTPTGENSPLHF
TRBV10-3	CAIRAGTSVYNEQFF
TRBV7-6	CASSATGNSGNTIYF
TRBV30	CAWSVGVVNEQYF
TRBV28	CASSFNVRIGKLDNEQFF
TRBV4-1	CASSQHGGGTDTQYF
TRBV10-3	CAIRSTGGFNYGYTF
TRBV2	CASSDITSGANEQFF
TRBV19	CASSPAGLAEGSYNEQFF
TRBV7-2	CASSKYPGQATYGYTF
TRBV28	CASSFAGQVLAAFF
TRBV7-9	CSSSPGPGETQYF
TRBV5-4	CASSLAERANTEAFF
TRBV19	CASSKDRGYNEQFF